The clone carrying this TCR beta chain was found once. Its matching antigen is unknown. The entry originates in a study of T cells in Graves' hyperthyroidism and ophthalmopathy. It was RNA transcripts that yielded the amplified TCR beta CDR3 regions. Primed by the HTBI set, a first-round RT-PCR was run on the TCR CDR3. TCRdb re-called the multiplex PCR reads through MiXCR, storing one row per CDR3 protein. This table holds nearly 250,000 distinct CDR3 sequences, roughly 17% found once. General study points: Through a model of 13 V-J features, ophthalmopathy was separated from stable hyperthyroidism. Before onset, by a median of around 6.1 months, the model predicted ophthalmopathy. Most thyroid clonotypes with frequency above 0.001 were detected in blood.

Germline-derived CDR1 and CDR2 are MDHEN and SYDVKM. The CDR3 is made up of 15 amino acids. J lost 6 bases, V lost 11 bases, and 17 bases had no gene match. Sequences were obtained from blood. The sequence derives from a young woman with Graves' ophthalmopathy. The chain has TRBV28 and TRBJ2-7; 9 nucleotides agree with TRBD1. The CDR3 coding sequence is TGTGCCTCAAAAGGGCCCGGGACAGGGTTGTTCGAGCAGTACTTC. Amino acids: CASKGPGTGLFEQYF. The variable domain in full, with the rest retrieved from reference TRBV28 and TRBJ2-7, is DVKVTQSSRYLVKRTGEKVFLECVQDMDHENMFWYRQDPGLGLRLIYFSYDVKMKEKGDIPEGYSVSREKKERFSLILESASTNQTSMYLCASKGPGTGLFEQYFGPGTRLTVT.